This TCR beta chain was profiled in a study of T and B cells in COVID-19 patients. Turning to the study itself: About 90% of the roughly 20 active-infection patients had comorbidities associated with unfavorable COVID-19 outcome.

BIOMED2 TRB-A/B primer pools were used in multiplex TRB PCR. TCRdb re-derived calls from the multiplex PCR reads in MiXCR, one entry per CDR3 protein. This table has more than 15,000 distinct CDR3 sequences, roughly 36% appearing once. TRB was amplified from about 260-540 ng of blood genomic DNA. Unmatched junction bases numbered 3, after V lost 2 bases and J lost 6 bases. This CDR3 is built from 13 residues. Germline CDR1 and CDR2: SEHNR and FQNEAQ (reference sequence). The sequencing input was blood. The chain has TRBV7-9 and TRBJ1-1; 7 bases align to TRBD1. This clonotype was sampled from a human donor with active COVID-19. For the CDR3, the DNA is TGTGCCAGCAGCTTACCCGGGACAGCTGAAGCTTTCTTT. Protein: CASSLPGTAEAFF.